These T cell receptor beta chains were read from a single sample in a study of blood T cell repertoires in COVID-19. The repertoire was sequenced with immunoSEQ multiplex PCR; TCRdb's copy has only in-frame clones and lacks some. Of under 250,000 clones detected, 80% to 90% appear once; the ten largest clones hold about 1.6%. The sample comprised PBMCs or T cells enriched from blood (not recorded which). The receptors here all came from a man between 35 and 55 years old who had recovered from COVID-19. The CDR3 runs from the conserved cysteine through the conserved F or W. The order of the fields is J gene, V gene, clone size, CDR3 length, D gene, CDR3 protein, CDR3 DNA. A D gene is named only where the DNA matches it firmly. The size entry is marked missing in some rows and otherwise reads once, few, many or a size class.

J: TRBJ1-3
V: TRBV30
size: NA
length: 16
D: NA
CDR3: CAWSGGLLSSGNTIYF
DNA: TGTGCCTGGAGTGGGGGACTTCTTAGCTCTGGAAACACCATATATTTT

J: TRBJ2-7
V: TRBV2
size: NA
length: 15
D: NA
CDR3: CASSEAGHTDYEQYF
DNA: TGTGCCAGCAGTGAAGCGGGACATACTGACTACGAGCAGTACTTC

J: TRBJ1-3
V: TRBV19
size: NA
length: 15
D: NA
CDR3: CASSISGFSGNTIYF
DNA: TGTGCCAGTAGTATATCCGGGTTCTCTGGAAACACCATATATTTT

J: TRBJ2-1
V: TRBV4-1
size: NA
length: 14
D: TRBD2
CDR3: CASSRGGSYNEQFF
DNA: TGCGCCAGCAGCAGGGGCGGGAGCTACAATGAGCAGTTCTTC

J: TRBJ1-1
V: TRBV15
size: NA
length: 14
D: TRBD1
CDR3: CATSRRDRLAEAFF
DNA: TGTGCCACCAGCAGACGGGACAGGCTCGCTGAAGCTTTCTTT

J: TRBJ2-7
V: TRBV10-3
size: few
length: 14
D: NA
CDR3: CAISTVRGGYEQYF
DNA: TGTGCCATCAGCACCGTAAGGGGTGGGTACGAGCAGTACTTC

J: TRBJ1-5
V: TRBV4-1
size: NA
length: 17
D: NA
CDR3: CASSQDRAGSRNQPQHF
DNA: TGCGCCAGCAGCCAAGATCGCGCGGGGAGTCGCAATCAGCCCCAGCATTTT

J: TRBJ2-2
V: TRBV4-3
size: NA
length: 15
D: NA
CDR3: CASSQDLGNTGELFF
DNA: TGCGCCAGCAGCCAAGATCTAGGGAACACCGGGGAGCTGTTTTTT

J: TRBJ1-1
V: TRBV30
size: NA
length: 12
D: NA
CDR3: CAWSVQGETAFF
DNA: TGTGCCTGGAGTGTACAGGGAGAGACGGCTTTCTTT

J: TRBJ1-3
V: TRBV5-4
size: NA
length: 15
D: NA
CDR3: CASSSDRSSGNTIYF
DNA: TGTGCCAGCAGCTCTGACAGGAGCTCTGGAAACACCATATATTTT

J: TRBJ2-5
V: TRBV7-2
size: NA
length: 13
D: TRBD2
CDR3: CASSLLAEETQYF
DNA: TGTGCCAGCAGCCTACTAGCGGAGGAGACCCAGTACTTC

J: TRBJ2-1
V: TRBV5-1
size: NA
length: 15
D: NA
CDR3: CASSLLQISYNEQFF
DNA: TGCGCCAGCAGCTTGTTACAGATTTCCTACAATGAGCAGTTCTTC

J: TRBJ1-5
V: TRBV19
size: NA
length: 13
D: NA
CDR3: CASSIAGDGPQHF
DNA: TGTGCCAGTAGTATAGCAGGGGATGGGCCCCAGCATTTT

J: TRBJ2-3
V: TRBV5-1
size: NA
length: 18
D: NA
CDR3: CASSLVKSGHGFTDTQYF
DNA: TGCGCCAGCAGCTTGGTTAAGTCGGGACACGGCTTCACAGATACGCAGTATTTT

J: TRBJ2-7
V: TRBV3-1/TRBV3-2
size: many
length: 18
D: NA
CDR3: CASSQDSAAGASSYEQYF
DNA: TGTGCCAGCAGCCAAGATTCCGCCGCAGGGGCGAGCTCCTACGAGCAGTACTTC

J: TRBJ1-5
V: TRBV12-5
size: NA
length: 15
D: TRBD1
CDR3: CASGLAGTGSQPQHF
DNA: TGTGCTAGTGGTTTGGCCGGGACAGGGTCTCAGCCCCAGCATTTT

J: TRBJ1-5
V: TRBV18
size: NA
length: 16
D: NA
CDR3: CASSIETPDNNQPQHF
DNA: TGTGCCAGCTCAATTGAAACCCCGGACAACAATCAGCCCCAGCATTTT

J: TRBJ1-1
V: TRBV2
size: few
length: 13
D: NA
CDR3: CASRDSANTEAFF
DNA: TGTGCCAGCAGAGACAGCGCGAACACTGAAGCTTTCTTT

J: TRBJ1-2
V: TRBV27
size: once
length: 13
D: NA
CDR3: CASSLGGGYGYTF
DNA: TGTGCCAGCAGTTTAGGGGGCGGCTATGGCTACACCTTC

J: TRBJ2-1
V: TRBV5-4
size: NA
length: 15
D: TRBD2
CDR3: CASSSQGGSYNEQFF
DNA: TGTGCCAGCAGCTCCCAGGGAGGGTCGTACAATGAGCAGTTCTTC

J: TRBJ1-4
V: TRBV9
size: once
length: 15
D: NA
CDR3: CASSVDGRVGEKLFF
DNA: TGTGCCAGCAGCGTAGATGGGAGGGTAGGGGAAAAACTGTTTTTT

J: TRBJ1-6
V: TRBV2
size: NA
length: 15
D: NA
CDR3: CASSPFEAPNSPLHF
DNA: TGTGCCAGCAGCCCGTTTGAAGCCCCAAATTCACCCCTCCACTTT

J: TRBJ2-3
V: TRBV10-1
size: NA
length: 16
D: TRBD1
CDR3: CASSQGQGPNTDTQYF
DNA: TGCGCCAGCAGTCAGGGACAGGGACCAAATACAGATACGCAGTATTTT

J: TRBJ2-1
V: TRBV7-2
size: NA
length: 17
D: TRBD2
CDR3: CASSSPRLAGTYNEQFF
DNA: TGTGCCAGCAGCTCGCCAAGACTAGCGGGGACCTACAATGAGCAGTTCTTC

J: TRBJ2-2
V: TRBV3-1/TRBV3-2
size: NA
length: 14
D: NA
CDR3: CASSQGQNTGELFF
DNA: TGTGCCAGCAGCCAGGGACAGAACACCGGGGAGCTGTTTTTT

J: TRBJ2-2
V: TRBV27
size: NA
length: 16
D: TRBD2
CDR3: CASSTGTSFATGELFF
DNA: TGTGCCAGCAGTACTGGGACTAGCTTTGCCACCGGGGAGCTGTTTTTT

J: TRBJ1-5
V: TRBV3-1/TRBV3-2
size: NA
length: 17
D: TRBD1
CDR3: CASSQDYEGGAGQPQHF
DNA: TGTGCCAGCAGCCAAGATTATGAAGGGGGCGCAGGACAGCCCCAGCATTTT

J: TRBJ2-5
V: TRBV11-3
size: NA
length: 15
D: TRBD1
CDR3: CASSSVPGQEETQYF
DNA: TGTGCCAGCAGCTCCGTCCCGGGACAGGAAGAGACCCAGTACTTC

J: TRBJ2-1
V: TRBV9
size: NA
length: 16
D: TRBD1
CDR3: CASSATGTGFGDEQFF
DNA: TGTGCCAGCAGCGCCACCGGGACAGGGTTTGGGGATGAGCAGTTCTTC

J: TRBJ2-7
V: TRBV7-2
size: NA
length: 14
D: NA
CDR3: CASKMGRNSYEQYF
DNA: TGTGCCAGCAAAATGGGCAGGAACTCCTACGAGCAGTACTTC

J: TRBJ1-1
V: TRBV2
size: NA
length: 11
D: NA
CDR3: CASSEEASAFF
DNA: TGTGCCAGCAGTGAAGAAGCGTCGGCTTTCTTT

J: TRBJ1-1
V: TRBV7-9
size: NA
length: 16
D: TRBD1
CDR3: CASSPRTGVLNTEAFF
DNA: TGTGCCAGCAGCCCCCGGACAGGGGTGTTGAACACTGAAGCTTTCTTT

J: TRBJ1-2
V: TRBV30
size: NA
length: 13
D: TRBD1
CDR3: CAQQGQDNYGYTF
DNA: TGTGCTCAACAGGGGCAAGATAACTATGGCTACACCTTC

J: TRBJ2-7
V: TRBV18
size: NA
length: 14
D: NA
CDR3: CASSPQVRDYEQYF
DNA: TGTGCCAGCTCACCTCAGGTGAGAGACTACGAGCAGTACTTC

J: TRBJ2-1
V: TRBV10-2
size: many
length: 13
D: TRBD2
CDR3: CASKAGGPGEQFF
DNA: TGCGCCAGCAAGGCGGGGGGGCCGGGTGAGCAGTTCTTC

J: TRBJ1-1
V: TRBV7-9
size: NA
length: 16
D: TRBD1
CDR3: CASSSPFLTGRDEAFF
DNA: TGTGCCAGCAGCTCGCCGTTCTTGACAGGGCGCGATGAAGCTTTCTTT

J: TRBJ1-2
V: TRBV6-5
size: few
length: 13
D: NA
CDR3: CASSYNRAAGYTF
DNA: TGTGCCAGCAGTTACAACAGGGCTGCTGGCTACACCTTC

J: TRBJ2-1
V: TRBV19
size: NA
length: 19
D: TRBD2
CDR3: CASSIEGTSGSSSYNEQFF
DNA: TGTGCCAGTAGTATAGAAGGGACTAGCGGGTCCTCCTCCTACAATGAGCAGTTCTTC

J: TRBJ2-7
V: TRBV4-2
size: once
length: 16
D: TRBD2
CDR3: CASSQPSGGASIEQYF
DNA: TGTGCCAGCAGCCAGCCCAGCGGGGGGGCTTCGATCGAGCAGTACTTC

J: TRBJ2-7
V: TRBV27
size: NA
length: 13
D: TRBD1
CDR3: CASGRDRVFEQYF
DNA: TGTGCCAGCGGACGGGACAGGGTCTTCGAGCAGTACTTC

J: TRBJ1-1
V: TRBV28
size: NA
length: 15
D: TRBD1
CDR3: CASTVQGASNTEAFF
DNA: TGTGCCAGCACCGTACAGGGGGCGAGCAACACTGAAGCTTTCTTT